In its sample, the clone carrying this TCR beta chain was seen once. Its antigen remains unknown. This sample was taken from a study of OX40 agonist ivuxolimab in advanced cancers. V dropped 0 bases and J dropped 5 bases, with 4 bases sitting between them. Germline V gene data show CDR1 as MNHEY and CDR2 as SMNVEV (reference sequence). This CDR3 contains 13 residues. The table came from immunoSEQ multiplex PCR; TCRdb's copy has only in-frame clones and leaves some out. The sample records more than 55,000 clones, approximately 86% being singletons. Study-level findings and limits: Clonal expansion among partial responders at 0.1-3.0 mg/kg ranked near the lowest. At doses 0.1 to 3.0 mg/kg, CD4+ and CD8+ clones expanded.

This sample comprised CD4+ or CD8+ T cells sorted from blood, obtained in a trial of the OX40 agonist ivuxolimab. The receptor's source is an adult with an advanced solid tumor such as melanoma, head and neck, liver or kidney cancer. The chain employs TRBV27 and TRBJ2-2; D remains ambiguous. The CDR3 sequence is CASSLSRTGELFF. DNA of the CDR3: TGTGCCAGCAGTTTATCCAGAACCGGGGAGCTGTTTTTT.